A single sample gave rise to the 21 T cell receptor beta chains below, sequenced in a study of identical twins. TCRdb fed the 5' RACE reads into MiXCR, producing one record per CDR3 protein. The sample holds approximately 140,000 distinct CDR3 sequences, around 3.4% seen once. Sequencing was done on a sample of memory T cells sorted from blood. Every receptor here comes from a young man in good health.

This clonotype was seen at least ten times. The J gene is TRBJ2-7, the V gene TRBV7-2; either TRBD1 or TRBD2 may supply D (5 bases each). Trimming removed 2 bases at V and 2 bases at J, with 16 bases between. The CDR3 covers 16 residues. CDR1 SGHTA and CDR2 FQGNSA come from the germline V gene. DNA of the CDR3: TGTGCCAGCAGCTTAACGGCCGGGACGGTAGCCTACGAGCAGTACTTC. Protein: CASSLTAGTVAYEQYF.

This clonotype was counted ten times or more. This chain joins TRBV9 and TRBJ2-1; TRBD1 might be the D (5 bases). The V and J ends lost 3 bases and 5 bases respectively, with 12 bases between them. The CDR3 contains 14 residues. CDR1 and CDR2 (germline): SGDLS, YYNGEE. The CDR3 here is CASSAQTGNNEQFF. For the CDR3, the DNA is TGTGCCAGCAGCGCACAAACAGGAAACAATGAGCAGTTCTTC.

The J gene is TRBJ2-1, the V gene TRBV7-9; D not certain. The V and J ends lost 3 bases and 6 bases respectively, with 9 bases between them. This CDR3 comprises 13 residues. CDR1 and CDR2 from the germline V gene are SEHNR and FQNEAQ (reference sequence). CDR3 coding DNA: TGTGCCAGCAGCTTCACCCGGGTCAATGAGCAGTTCTTC. The encoded protein is CASSFTRVNEQFF. The complete variable domain, with remaining parts taken from reference TRBV7-9 and TRBJ2-1, reads DTGVSQNPRHKITKRGQNVTFRCDPISEHNRLYWYRQTLGQGPEFLTYFQNEAQLEKSRLLSDRFSAERPKGSFSTLEIQRTEQGDSAMYLCASSFTRVNEQFFGPGTRLTVL.

Ten or more counts support this clonotype. This sequence joins TRBV5-1 and TRBJ2-5, with D hard to call. The CDR3 totals 13 residues. CDR1 SGHRS and CDR2 YFSETQ come from the germline V gene. Between the trimmed V and J ends, which lost 5 bases and 5 bases, there was a span of 13 bases. Here the CDR3 reads CASRTNLGETQYF. CDR3 coding DNA: TGCGCCAGCAGGACCAACCTCGGGGAGACCCAGTACTTC.

This clonotype was seen ten or more times. The V and J genes are TRBV19 and TRBJ2-7; no clear D gene. The CDR3 length is 15 residues. The germline gives CDR1 LNHDA, CDR2 SQIVND (reference sequence). V gave up 3 bases and J gave up 1 base, with 13 bases separating them. The CDR3 region has the DNA TGTGCCAGTAGTATTGCCTTGGACGCATCCTACGAGCAGTACTTC. Translating it yields CASSIALDASYEQYF.

This clonotype was seen at least ten times. The chain joins TRBV3-1 to TRBJ2-5; maybe TRBD1 (6 bases). The CDR3 length is 14 residues. CDR1 is LGHDT and CDR2 is YNNKEL in the germline V gene (reference sequence). V was pared by 6 bases and J by 5 bases, with 16 bases between. The CDR3: CASRQGSEDETQYF. CDR3 sequence (DNA): TGTGCCAGCAGACAGGGTTCAGAGGACGAGACCCAGTACTTC.

This clonotype was seen ten or more times. This chain uses TRBV11-2 with TRBJ2-2; TRBD2 matches 9 bases. Germline V lookup: CDR1 SGHAT, CDR2 FQNNGV. The J segment lost 6 bases and the V segment lost 5 bases, leaving 10 bases of the junction unmatched. CDR3 size: 16 residues. CDR3 sequence: CASSLSPGLAPGELFF. CDR3 coding DNA: TGTGCCAGCAGCCTATCTCCCGGACTAGCGCCCGGGGAGCTGTTTTTT.

This clonotype was counted ten times or more. The chain carries TRBV4-3 and TRBJ2-7; either TRBD1 or TRBD2 may fit D (5 bases each). The CDR3 is made up of 18 amino acids. Per the germline V gene, CDR1 is LGHNA and CDR2 is YSLEER. The V end was cut by 1 base, the J end by 6 bases, with 25 bases between. CDR3 sequence (DNA): TGCGCCAGCAGCCAAGTTGGGGTAGAAAGGGGTTTTGCGGGCGAGCAGTACTTC. Translated: CASSQVGVERGFAGEQYF.

This clonotype was seen ten or more times. V gene TRBV20-1 combines with J gene TRBJ2-3; D gene ambiguous. There are 13 residues in the CDR3. Germline V gene sequence: CDR1 DFQATT, CDR2 SNEGSKA (reference sequence). Deletions cut 5 bases from V and 2 bases from J, with 11 bases between. The CDR3 bases are TGCAGTGCTCTTCAGACGTTCACAGATACGCAGTATTTT. It encodes CSALQTFTDTQYF.

This clonotype was observed at least ten times. CDR3 amino acids: CASSRRGDTGELFF. Here the CDR3 DNA reads TGTGCCAGCAGCCGCAGGGGGGATACCGGGGAGCTGTTTTTT. The chain uses TRBV11-2 and TRBJ2-2; D is perhaps TRBD1 (7 bases). The CDR3 sequence is 14 residues long. V was trimmed by 5 bases and J by 5 bases, leaving 12 bases between them. Per germline, CDR1 SGHAT and CDR2 FQNNGV.

This clonotype was observed a few times. This sequence joins TRBV11-2 and TRBJ2-5, with D possibly matching TRBD2 (6 bases). V lost 5 bases and J 5 bases, leaving 21 bases between the germline ends. The germline V gene has CDR1 SGHAT and CDR2 FQNNGV. This CDR3 has 16 amino acids. DNA for the CDR3: TGTGCCAGCAGCCGTCTGGCGGGGAAGGTTATGGAGACCCAGTACTTC. It encodes CASSRLAGKVMETQYF.

This clonotype was seen ten or more times. The chain uses TRBV3-1 and TRBJ2-3; 10 bases agree with TRBD2. The junction had 1 base not matched to a gene; V was cut back by 4 bases and J by 3 bases. The CDR3 has 14 amino acids. Germline V gene sequence: CDR1 LGHDT, CDR2 YNNKEL (reference sequence). The CDR3 loop reads CASSRAGGTDTQYF. The CDR3 bases are TGTGCCAGCAGCCGAGCGGGGGGGACAGATACGCAGTATTTT.

Many counts were recorded for this clonotype. The CDR3 here is CASGSSGSFGELFF. The CDR3 nucleotides read TGTGCTAGTGGTTCATCCGGGAGTTTCGGGGAGCTGTTTTTT. The J gene is TRBJ2-2, the V gene TRBV12-5, with a tentative D call TRBD2 (6 bases). CDR1 LGHNT and CDR2 FRNRAP come from the germline V gene. With 4 bases removed from V and 7 bases from J, the gap between germline ends came to 13 bases. This CDR3 has 14 residues.

This clonotype turned up a few times. This rearrangement joins TRBV6-2 or TRBV6-3 to TRBJ1-2, with D possibly matching TRBD1 (5 bases). Trimming took 7 bases from V and 4 from J, leaving 16 bases between them. The CDR3 is made up of 14 amino acids. Germline assignment: CDR1 MNHEY and CDR2 SVGEGT. For the CDR3, the DNA is TGTGCCAGCAATACCTTCGAGGGGATCTATGGCTACACCTTC. Its translation: CASNTFEGIYGYTF.

The V call is TRBV7-9, the J call TRBJ2-3, with TRBD2 matching 10 bases. The J segment lost 6 bases and the V segment lost 2 bases, leaving 5 bases of the junction unmatched. Germline V gene lookup returns CDR1 SEHNR and CDR2 FQNEAQ (reference sequence). This CDR3 spans 15 amino acids. In DNA, the CDR3 is TGTGCCAGCAGCTTATCCAGCGGGGGGGTCGATACGCAGTATTTT. It yields the protein CASSLSSGGVDTQYF.

This clonotype was detected ten times or more. At one end, the junction sequence differs from germline, possibly due to a read error. V is TRBV20-1 and J is TRBJ1-2; D is perhaps TRBD1 (6 bases). CDR1 is DFQATT, CDR2 SNEGSKA, per germline (reference sequence). The CDR3 extends over 12 amino acids. CDR3: CSARGGLYGYTF. CDR3 DNA: TGCAGTGCAAGAGGGGGGCTCTATGGCTACACCTTC.

This clonotype was found many times. The V call is TRBV6-1, the J call TRBJ2-7, with unresolved D. Germline-derived CDR1 and CDR2 are MNHNS and SASEGT. Trimming cost V 6 bases and J 1 base, with 13 bases left between them. The CDR3 totals 14 residues. The CDR3 region has the DNA TGTGCCAGCAGCTCGACCTTCGCATCCTACGAGCAGTACTTC. Protein: CASSSTFASYEQYF.

In its sample, this clonotype was seen many times. The chain carries TRBV6-1 and TRBJ2-7; a weak D match, TRBD2 (6 bases). The CDR3 is 17 amino acids. Trimming took 2 bases from V and 0 from J, leaving 17 bases between them. CDR1 is MNHNS, CDR2 SASEGT, per germline. The chain's CDR3 is CASSESPIADSSYEQYF. DNA for the CDR3: TGTGCCAGCAGTGAATCCCCCATAGCGGATAGCTCCTACGAGCAGTACTTC.

This clonotype came up many times. This chain joins TRBV7-9 and TRBJ2-1; TRBD2 matches at 7 bases. Trimming at V came to 3 bases and at J to 6 bases, leaving 11 bases not matched to a gene. This CDR3 has 16 amino acids. CDR1 is SEHNR and CDR2 is FQNEAQ in the germline V gene (reference sequence). CDR3: CASSFPGLSGRNEQFF. The CDR3 coding sequence is TGTGCCAGCAGCTTCCCGGGACTATCGGGACGCAATGAGCAGTTCTTC. The full variable domain, with the rest looked up from reference TRBV7-9 and TRBJ2-1, is DTGVSQNPRHKITKRGQNVTFRCDPISEHNRLYWYRQTLGQGPEFLTYFQNEAQLEKSRLLSDRFSAERPKGSFSTLEIQRTEQGDSAMYLCASSFPGLSGRNEQFFGPGTRLTVL.

This rearrangement joins TRBV5-1 to TRBJ1-6; 9 bases map to TRBD1. CDR1 is SGHRS and CDR2 is YFSETQ in the germline V gene. Trimming removed 5 bases from V and 9 bases from J; junction bases left unmatched: 3. This CDR3 has 13 amino acids. In DNA, the CDR3 is TGCGCCAGCAGTCGGACAGGGGCTTCACCCCTCCACTTT. Its protein product is CASSRTGASPLHF.

Many counts were recorded for this clonotype. CDR3 amino acids: CASSRFTGGEQYV. The CDR3 bases are TGTGCCAGCAGCCGTTTTACAGGGGGCGAGCAGTACGTC. The genes are TRBV3-1 and TRBJ2-7; 8 bases are shared with TRBD1. The V and J ends lost 4 bases and 6 bases, in that order; junction bases with no gene match: 5. Germline assignment: CDR1 LGHDT and CDR2 YNNKEL (reference sequence). The CDR3 sequence is 13 residues long.